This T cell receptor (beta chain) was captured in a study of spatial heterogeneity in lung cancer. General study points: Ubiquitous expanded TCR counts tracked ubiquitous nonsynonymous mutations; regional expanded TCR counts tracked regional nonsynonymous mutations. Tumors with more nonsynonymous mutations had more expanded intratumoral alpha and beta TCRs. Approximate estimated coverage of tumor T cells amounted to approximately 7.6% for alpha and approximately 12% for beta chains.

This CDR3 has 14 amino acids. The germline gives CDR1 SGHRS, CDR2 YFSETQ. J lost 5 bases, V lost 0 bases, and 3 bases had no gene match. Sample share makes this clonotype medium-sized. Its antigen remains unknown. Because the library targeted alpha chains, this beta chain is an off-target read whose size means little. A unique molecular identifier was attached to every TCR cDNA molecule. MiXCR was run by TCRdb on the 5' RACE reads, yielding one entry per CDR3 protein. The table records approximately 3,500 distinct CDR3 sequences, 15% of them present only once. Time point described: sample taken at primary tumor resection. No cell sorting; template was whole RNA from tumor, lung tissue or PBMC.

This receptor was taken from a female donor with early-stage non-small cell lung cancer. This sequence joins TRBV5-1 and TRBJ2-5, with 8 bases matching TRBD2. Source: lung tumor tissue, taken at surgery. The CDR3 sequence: CASSLGLAMETQYF. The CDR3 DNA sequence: TGCGCCAGCAGCTTGGGACTAGCGATGGAGACCCAGTACTTC.